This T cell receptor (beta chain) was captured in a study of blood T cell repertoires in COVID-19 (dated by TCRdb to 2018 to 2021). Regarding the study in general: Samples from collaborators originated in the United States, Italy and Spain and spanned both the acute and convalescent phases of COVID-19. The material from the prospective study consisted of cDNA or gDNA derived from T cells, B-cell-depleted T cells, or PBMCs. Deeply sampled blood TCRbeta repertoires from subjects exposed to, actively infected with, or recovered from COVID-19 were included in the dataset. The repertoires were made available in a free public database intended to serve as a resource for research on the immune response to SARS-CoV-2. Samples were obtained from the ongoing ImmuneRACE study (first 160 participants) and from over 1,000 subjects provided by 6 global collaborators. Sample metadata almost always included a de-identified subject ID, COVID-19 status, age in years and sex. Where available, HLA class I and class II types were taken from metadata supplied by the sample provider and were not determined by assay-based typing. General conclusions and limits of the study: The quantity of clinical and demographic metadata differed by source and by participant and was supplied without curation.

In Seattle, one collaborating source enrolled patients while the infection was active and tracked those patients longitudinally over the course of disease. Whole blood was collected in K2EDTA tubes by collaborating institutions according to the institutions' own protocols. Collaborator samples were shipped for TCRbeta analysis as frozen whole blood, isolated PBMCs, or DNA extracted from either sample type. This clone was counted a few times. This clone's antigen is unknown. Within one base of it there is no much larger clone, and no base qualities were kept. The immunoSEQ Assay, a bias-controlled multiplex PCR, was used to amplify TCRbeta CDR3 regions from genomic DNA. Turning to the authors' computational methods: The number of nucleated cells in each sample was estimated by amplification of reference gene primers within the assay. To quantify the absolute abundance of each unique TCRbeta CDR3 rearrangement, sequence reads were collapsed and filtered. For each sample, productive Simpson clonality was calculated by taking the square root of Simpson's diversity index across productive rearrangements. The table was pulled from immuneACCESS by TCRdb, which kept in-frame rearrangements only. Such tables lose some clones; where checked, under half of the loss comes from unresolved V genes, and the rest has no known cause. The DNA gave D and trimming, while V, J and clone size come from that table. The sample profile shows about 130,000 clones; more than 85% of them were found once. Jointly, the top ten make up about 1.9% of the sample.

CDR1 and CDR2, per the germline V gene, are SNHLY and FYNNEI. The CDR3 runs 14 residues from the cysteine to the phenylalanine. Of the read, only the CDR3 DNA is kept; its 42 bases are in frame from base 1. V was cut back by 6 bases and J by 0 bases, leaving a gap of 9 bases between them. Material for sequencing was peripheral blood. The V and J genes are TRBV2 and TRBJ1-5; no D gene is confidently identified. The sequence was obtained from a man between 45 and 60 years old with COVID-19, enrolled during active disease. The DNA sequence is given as TGTGCCAGCAGCCGGGTAGATAGCAATCAGCCCCAGCATTTT. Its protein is CASSRVDSNQPQHF. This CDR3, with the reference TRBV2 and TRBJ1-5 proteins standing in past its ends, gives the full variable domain EPEVTQTPSHQVTQMGQEVILRCVPISNHLYFYWYRQILGQKVEFLVSFYNNEISEKSEIFDDQFSVERPDGSNFTLKIRSTKLEDSAMYFCASSRVDSNQPQHFGDGTRLSIL.